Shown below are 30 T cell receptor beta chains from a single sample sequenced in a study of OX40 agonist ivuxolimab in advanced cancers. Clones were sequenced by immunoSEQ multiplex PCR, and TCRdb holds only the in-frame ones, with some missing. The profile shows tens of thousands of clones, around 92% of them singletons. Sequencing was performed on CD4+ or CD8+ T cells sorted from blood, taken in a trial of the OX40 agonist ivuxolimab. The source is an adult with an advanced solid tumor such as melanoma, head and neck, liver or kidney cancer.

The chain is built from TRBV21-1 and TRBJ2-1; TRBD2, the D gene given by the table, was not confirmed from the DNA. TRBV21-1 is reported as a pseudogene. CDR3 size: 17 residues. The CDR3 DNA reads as TGTGCCAGCAGCCCCCGACTAGCGGGAGAGGGGGGCAATGAGCAGTTCTTC. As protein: CASSPRLAGEGGNEQFF.

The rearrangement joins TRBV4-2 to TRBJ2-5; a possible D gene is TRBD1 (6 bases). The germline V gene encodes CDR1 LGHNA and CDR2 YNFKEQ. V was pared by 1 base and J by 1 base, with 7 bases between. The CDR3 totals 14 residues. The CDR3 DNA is TGTGCCAGCAGCCAAGGACAGGTCCAAGAGACCCAGTACTTC. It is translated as CASSQGQVQETQYF.

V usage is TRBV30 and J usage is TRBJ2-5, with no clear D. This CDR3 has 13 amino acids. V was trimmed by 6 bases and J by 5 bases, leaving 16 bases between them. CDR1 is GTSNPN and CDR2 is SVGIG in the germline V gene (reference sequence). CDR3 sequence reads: CACHLGIGETQYF. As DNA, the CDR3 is TGTGCCTGCCATTTGGGGATTGGGGAGACCCAGTACTTC.

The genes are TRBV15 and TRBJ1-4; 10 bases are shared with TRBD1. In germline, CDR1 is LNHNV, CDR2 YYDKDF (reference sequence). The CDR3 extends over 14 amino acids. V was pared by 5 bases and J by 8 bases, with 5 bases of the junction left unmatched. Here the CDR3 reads CATSRDRGTEKLFF. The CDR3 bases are TGTGCCACCAGCCGGGACAGGGGTACAGAAAAACTGTTTTTT.

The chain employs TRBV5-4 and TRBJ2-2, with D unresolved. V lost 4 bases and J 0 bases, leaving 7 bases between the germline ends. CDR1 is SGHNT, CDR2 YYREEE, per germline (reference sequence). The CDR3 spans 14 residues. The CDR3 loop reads CASSKDPNTGELFF. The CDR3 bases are TGTGCCAGCAGCAAAGACCCGAACACCGGGGAGCTGTTTTTT.

The CDR3 nucleotides read TGTGCCAGCAGTGAAGCGGGACTAGCTGGAGGAGAGACCCAGTACTTC. Translated, it gives CASSEAGLAGGETQYF. The V call is TRBV2, the J call TRBJ2-5; 9 nucleotides align to TRBD2. CDR1 is SNHLY, CDR2 FYNNEI, per germline. The ends lost 0 bases at V and 4 bases at J; junction bases unmatched: 6. This CDR3 region has 16 residues.

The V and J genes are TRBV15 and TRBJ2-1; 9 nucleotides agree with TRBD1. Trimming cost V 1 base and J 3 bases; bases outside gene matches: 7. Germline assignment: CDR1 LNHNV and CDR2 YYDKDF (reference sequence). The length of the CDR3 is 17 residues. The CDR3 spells CATSRGQGQGGYNEQFF. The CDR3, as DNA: TGTGCCACCAGCAGAGGGCAGGGACAGGGTGGCTACAATGAGCAGTTCTTC.

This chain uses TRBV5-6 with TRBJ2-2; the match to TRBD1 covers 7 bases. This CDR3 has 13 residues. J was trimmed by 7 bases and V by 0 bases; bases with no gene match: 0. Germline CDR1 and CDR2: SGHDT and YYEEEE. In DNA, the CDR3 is TGTGCCAGCAGCTTGGACAGGGGCGGGGAGCTGTTTTTT. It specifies CASSLDRGGELFF.

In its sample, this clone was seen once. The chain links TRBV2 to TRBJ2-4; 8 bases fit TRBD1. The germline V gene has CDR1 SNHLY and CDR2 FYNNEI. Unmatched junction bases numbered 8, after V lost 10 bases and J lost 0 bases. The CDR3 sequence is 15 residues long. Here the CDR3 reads CATQQGVGAKNIQYF. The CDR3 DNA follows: TGTGCCACTCAACAGGGGGTGGGAGCCAAAAACATTCAGTACTTC.

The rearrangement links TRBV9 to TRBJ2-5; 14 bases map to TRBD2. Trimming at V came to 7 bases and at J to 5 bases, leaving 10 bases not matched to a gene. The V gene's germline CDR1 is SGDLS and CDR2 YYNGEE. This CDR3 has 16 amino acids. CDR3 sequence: CASPSGLAGVGETQYF. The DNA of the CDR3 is TGTGCCAGCCCCTCGGGACTAGCGGGAGTTGGTGAGACCCAGTACTTC. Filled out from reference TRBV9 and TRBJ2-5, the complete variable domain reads DSGVTQTPKHLITATGQRVTLRCSPRSGDLSVYWYQQSLDQGLQFLIQYYNGEERAKGNILERFSAQQFPDLHSELNLSSLELGDSALYFCASPSGLAGVGETQYFGPGTRLLVL.

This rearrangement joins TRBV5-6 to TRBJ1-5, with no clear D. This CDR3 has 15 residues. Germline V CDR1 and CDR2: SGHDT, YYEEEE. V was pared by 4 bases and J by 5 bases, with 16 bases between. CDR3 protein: CASSLGASIYQPQHF. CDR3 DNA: TGTGCCAGCAGCCTAGGAGCTTCAATTTATCAGCCCCAGCATTTT.

The CDR3 here is CASSVAKAGGSQETQYF. CDR3 nucleotides: TGTGCCAGCAGCGTAGCTAAAGCGGGAGGGAGCCAAGAGACCCAGTACTTC. The rearrangement uses TRBV9 and TRBJ2-5, with 10 bases fitting TRBD2. This CDR3 spans 17 amino acids. Trimming took 0 bases from V and 1 from J; bases not matched to a gene: 6. The germline V gene has CDR1 SGDLS and CDR2 YYNGEE.

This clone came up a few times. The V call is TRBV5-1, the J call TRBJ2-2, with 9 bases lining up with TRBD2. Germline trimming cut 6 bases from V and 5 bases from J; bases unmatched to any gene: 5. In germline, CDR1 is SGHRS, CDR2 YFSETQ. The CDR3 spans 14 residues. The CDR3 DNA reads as TGCGCCAGCACGCAGCGGGAGGAGACCGGGGAGCTGTTTTTT. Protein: CASTQREETGELFF.

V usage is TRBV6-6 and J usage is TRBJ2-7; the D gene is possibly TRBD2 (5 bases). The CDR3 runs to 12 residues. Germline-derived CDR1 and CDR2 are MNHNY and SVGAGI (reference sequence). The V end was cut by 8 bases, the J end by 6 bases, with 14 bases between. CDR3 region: CASSTSSREQYF. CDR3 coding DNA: TGTGCCAGCTCTACTAGTTCGCGCGAGCAGTACTTC.

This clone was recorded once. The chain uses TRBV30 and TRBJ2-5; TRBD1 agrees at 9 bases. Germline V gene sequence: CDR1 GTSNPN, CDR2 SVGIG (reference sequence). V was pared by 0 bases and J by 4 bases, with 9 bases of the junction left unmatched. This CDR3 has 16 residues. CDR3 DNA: TGTGCCTGGAGTGTATTAGGACAGGGGAATCGAGAGACCCAGTACTTC. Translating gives CAWSVLGQGNRETQYF.

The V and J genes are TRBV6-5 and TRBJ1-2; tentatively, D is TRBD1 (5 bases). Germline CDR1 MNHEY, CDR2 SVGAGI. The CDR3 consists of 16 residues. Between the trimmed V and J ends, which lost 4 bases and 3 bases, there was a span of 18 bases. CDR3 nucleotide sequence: TGTGCCAGCAGTTTTTCTCGACAAAGGGGCCACTATGGCTACACCTTC. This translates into CASSFSRQRGHYGYTF.

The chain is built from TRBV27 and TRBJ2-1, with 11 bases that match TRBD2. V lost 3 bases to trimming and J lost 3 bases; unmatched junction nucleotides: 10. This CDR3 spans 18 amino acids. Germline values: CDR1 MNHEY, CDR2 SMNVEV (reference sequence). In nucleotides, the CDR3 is TGTGCCAGCAGTTTTGGTCGGCTAGCGGGGGGATTCTACAATGAGCAGTTCTTC. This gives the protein CASSFGRLAGGFYNEQFF.

The CDR3 DNA reads TGTGCCAGCAGCTTAACGGCAAGCACAGATACGCAGTATTTT. Protein product: CASSLTASTDTQYF. This chain links TRBV7-8 with TRBJ2-3, with D unresolved. There are 14 residues in the CDR3. Germline V gene data show CDR1 as SGHVS and CDR2 as FQNEAQ. Trimming shortened V by 2 bases and J by 0 bases, and 6 bases separated the two germline ends.

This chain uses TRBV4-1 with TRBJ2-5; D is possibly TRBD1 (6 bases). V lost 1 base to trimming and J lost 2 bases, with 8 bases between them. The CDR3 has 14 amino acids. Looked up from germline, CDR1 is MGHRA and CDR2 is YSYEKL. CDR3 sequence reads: CASSQAGTQETQYF. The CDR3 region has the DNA TGCGCCAGCAGCCAAGCCGGGACACAAGAGACCCAGTACTTC.

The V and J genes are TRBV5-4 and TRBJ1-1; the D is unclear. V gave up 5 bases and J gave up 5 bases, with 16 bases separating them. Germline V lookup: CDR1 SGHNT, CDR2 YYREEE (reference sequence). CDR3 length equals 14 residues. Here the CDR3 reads CASRAGPFGTEAFF. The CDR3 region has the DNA TGTGCCAGCAGGGCCGGGCCCTTCGGGACTGAAGCTTTCTTT.

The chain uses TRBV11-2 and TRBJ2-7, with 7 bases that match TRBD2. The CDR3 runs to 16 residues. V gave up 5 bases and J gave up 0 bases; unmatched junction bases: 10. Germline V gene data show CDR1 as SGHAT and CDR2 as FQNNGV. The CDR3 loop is CASSTPGGQGSYEQYF. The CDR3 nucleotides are TGTGCCAGCAGCACCCCGGGAGGCCAGGGCTCCTACGAGCAGTACTTC.

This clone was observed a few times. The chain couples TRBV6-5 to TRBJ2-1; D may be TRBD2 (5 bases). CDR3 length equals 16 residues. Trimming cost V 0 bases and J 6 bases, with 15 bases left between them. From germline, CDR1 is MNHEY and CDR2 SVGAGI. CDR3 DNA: TGTGCCAGCAGTTACTCACCGGGATTGGGGTTCAATGAGCAGTTCTTC. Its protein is CASSYSPGLGFNEQFF.

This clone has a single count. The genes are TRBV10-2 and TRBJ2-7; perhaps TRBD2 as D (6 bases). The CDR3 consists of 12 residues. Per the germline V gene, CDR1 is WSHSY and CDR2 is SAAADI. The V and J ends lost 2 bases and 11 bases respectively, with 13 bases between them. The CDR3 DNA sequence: TGCGCCAGCAGTGAGACTTTGCGGGGAAAGTACTTC. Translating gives CASSETLRGKYF.

CDR3 sequence: CAISAQVNYGYTF. The DNA of the CDR3 is TGTGCCATCAGTGCCCAGGTTAACTATGGCTACACCTTC. The chain employs TRBV10-3 and TRBJ1-2; D is ambiguous. The germline V and J ends were trimmed by 4 bases and 1 base, with 7 bases remaining between them. Germline-derived CDR1 and CDR2 are ENHRY and SYGVKD. The CDR3 covers 13 residues.

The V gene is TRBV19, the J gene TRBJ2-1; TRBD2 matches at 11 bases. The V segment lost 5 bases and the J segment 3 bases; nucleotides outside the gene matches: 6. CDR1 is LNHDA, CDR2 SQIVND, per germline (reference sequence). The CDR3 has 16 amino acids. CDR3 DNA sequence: TGTGCCAGTAGTGGACGACTAGCGGGACTCTACAATGAGCAGTTCTTC. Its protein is CASSGRLAGLYNEQFF.

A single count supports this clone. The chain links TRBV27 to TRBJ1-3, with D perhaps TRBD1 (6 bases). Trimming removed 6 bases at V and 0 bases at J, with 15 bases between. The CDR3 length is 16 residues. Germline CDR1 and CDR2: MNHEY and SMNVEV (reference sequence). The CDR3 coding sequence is TGTGCCAGCAGCGACCTACAGGGCCGCTCTGGAAACACCATATATTTT. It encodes CASSDLQGRSGNTIYF.

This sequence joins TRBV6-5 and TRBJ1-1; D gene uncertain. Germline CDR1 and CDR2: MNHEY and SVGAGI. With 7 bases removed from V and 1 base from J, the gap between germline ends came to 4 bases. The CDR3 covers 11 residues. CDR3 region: CASTANTEAFF. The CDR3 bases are TGTGCCAGCACCGCGAACACTGAAGCTTTCTTT.

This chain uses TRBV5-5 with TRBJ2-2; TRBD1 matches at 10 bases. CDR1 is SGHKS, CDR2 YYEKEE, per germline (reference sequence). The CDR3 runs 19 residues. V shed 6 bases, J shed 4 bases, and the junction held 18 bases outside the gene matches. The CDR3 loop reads CASTDLGQGPLSGTGELFF. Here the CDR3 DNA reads TGTGCCAGCACCGACTTGGGACAGGGGCCCCTTTCGGGCACCGGGGAGCTGTTTTTT.

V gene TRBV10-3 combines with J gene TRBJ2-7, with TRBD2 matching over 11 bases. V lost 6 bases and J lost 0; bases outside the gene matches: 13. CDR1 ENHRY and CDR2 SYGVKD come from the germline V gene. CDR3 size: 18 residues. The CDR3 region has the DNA TGTGCCATCAGCCTTAATAGGACTAGCGGGCCTTCCTCCTACGAGCAGTACTTC. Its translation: CAISLNRTSGPSSYEQYF.

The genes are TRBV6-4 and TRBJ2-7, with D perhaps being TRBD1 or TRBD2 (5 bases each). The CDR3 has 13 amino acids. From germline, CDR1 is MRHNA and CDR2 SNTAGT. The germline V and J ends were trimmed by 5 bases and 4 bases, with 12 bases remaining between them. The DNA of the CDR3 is TGTGCCAGCAGTTCGGGACGGAGGTACGAGCAGTACTTC. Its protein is CASSSGRRYEQYF.